This T cell receptor beta chain appears in the sequencing data of a study of T-cell reconstitution after alpha-beta-depleted transplantation in children. The V end was cut by 8 bases, the J end by 3 bases, with 6 bases between. This CDR3 has 11 residues. Study-wide results and limits: About two months after transplant, alpha-beta T cells reportedly came from several hundred expanded graft clones.

In this sample, this clonotype turned up many times. The antigen is unknown. Molecular barcoding with unique molecular identifiers was used for the TCRbeta library. One entry per CDR3 protein, called by TCRdb with MiXCR from the PCR reads. The table records 200,000 or so distinct CDR3 sequences, just under 6.5% of them present only once. This receptor was identified in a girl less than two years old with combined immunodeficiency, due to receive a stem cell transplant. The input for sequencing was PBMCs, taken before TCRalphabeta/CD19-depleted stem cell transplant. V gene TRBV12-3 or TRBV12-4 combines with J gene TRBJ2-3; D not resolved. The DNA for the CDR3 is TGTGCCAGCGCCCAAACAGATACGCAGTATTTT. Translation gives CASAQTDTQYF.